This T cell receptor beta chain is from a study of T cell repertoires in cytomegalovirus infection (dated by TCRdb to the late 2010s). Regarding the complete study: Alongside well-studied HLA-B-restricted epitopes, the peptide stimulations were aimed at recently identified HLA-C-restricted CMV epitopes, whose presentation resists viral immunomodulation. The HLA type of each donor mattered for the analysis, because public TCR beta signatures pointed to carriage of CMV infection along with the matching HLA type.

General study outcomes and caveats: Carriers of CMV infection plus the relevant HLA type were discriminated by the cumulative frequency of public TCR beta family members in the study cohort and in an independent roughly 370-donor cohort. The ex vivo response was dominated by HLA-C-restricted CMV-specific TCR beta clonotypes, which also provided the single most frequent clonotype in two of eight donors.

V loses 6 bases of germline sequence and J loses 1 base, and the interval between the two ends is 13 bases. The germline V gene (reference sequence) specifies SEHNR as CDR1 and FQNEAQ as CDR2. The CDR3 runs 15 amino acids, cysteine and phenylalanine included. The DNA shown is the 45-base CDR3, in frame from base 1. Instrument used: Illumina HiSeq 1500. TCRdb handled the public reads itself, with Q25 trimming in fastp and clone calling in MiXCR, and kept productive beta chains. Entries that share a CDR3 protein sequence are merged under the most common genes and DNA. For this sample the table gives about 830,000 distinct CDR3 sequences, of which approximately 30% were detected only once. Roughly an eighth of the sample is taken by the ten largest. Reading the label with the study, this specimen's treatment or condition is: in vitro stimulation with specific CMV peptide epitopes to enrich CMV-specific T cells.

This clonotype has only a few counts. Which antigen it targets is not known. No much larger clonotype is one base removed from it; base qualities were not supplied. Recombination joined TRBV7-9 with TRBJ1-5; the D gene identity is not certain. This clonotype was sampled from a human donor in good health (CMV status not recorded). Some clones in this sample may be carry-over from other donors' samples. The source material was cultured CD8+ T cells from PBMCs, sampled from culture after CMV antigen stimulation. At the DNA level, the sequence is TGTGCCAGCAGTCGGACGGAGAAGAGCAATCAGCCCCAGCATTTT. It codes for CASSRTEKSNQPQHF.